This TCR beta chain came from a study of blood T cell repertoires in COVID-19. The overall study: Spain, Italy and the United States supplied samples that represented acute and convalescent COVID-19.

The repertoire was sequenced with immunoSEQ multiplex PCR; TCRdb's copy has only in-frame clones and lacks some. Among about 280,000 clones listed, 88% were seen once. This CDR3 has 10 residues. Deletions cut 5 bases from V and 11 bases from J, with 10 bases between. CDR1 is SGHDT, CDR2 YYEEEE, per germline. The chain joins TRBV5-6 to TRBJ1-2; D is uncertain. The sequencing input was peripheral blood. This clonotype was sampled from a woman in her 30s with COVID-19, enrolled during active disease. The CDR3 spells CASSGRYYTF. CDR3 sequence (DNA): TGTGCCAGCAGTGGGAGATATTACACCTTC.